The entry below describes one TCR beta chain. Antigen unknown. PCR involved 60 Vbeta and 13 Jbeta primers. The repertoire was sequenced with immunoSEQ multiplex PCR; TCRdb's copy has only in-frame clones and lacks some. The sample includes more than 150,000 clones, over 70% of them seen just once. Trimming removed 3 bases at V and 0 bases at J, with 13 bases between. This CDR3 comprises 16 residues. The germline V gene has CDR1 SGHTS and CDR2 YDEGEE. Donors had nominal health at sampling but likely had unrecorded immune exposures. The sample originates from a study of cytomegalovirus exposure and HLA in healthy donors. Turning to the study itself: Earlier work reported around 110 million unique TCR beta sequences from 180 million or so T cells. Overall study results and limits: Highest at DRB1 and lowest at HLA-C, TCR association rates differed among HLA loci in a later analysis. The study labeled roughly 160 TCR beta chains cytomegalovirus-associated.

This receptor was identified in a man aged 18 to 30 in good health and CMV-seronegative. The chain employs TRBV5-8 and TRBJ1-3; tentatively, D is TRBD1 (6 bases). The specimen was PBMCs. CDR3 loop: CASSYTRQVSGNTIYF. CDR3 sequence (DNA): TGTGCCAGCAGCTATACTCGACAGGTCTCTGGAAACACCATATATTTT.